The 10 T cell receptor beta chains in this list originate from one sample, sequenced in a study of T-cell reconstitution after alpha-beta-depleted transplantation in children. This sample's TCRbeta library carried unique molecular identifier barcodes. MiXCR, applied by TCRdb to the PCR reads, yields one record per CDR3 protein. Here the sample spans about 72,000 distinct CDR3 sequences, 5.5% to 7.5% being singletons. The specimen comprised PBMCs from the stem cell graft donor, sampled from the stem cell graft. Source of these receptors: a human donor who donated a stem cell graft to a child with acute lymphoblastic leukemia.

This clonotype was seen more than once but under ten times. This chain connects TRBV11-1 to TRBJ1-1; 7 bases match TRBD1. J lost 4 bases, V lost 2 bases, and 7 bases had no gene match. CDR3 size: 15 residues. The germline V gene has CDR1 SGHAT and CDR2 FQDESV (reference sequence). Here the CDR3 DNA reads TGTGCCAGCAGCTTAAACGGCCCAGGGGGCACTGAAGCTTTCTTT. Its translation: CASSLNGPGGTEAFF.

V and J are TRBV28 and TRBJ2-7, with 10 bases that match TRBD2. This CDR3 contains 15 residues. The J segment lost 2 bases and the V segment lost 5 bases, leaving 6 bases of the junction unmatched. Germline V gives CDR1 MDHEN, CDR2 SYDVKM. CDR3 DNA: TGTGCCAGCAGTCCTAGCGGGAGTAACGCCTACGAGCAGTACTTC. It yields the protein CASSPSGSNAYEQYF. The full variable domain, its missing parts supplied by reference TRBV28 and TRBJ2-7, is DVKVTQSSRYLVKRTGEKVFLECVQDMDHENMFWYRQDPGLGLRLIYFSYDVKMKEKGDIPEGYSVSREKKERFSLILESASTNQTSMYLCASSPSGSNAYEQYFGPGTRLTVT.

This clonotype was counted a few times. The chain couples TRBV6-5 to TRBJ1-4; D is unresolved. V lost 4 bases and J lost 5, with 11 bases in between. Germline CDR1 is MNHEY and CDR2 is SVGAGI. CDR3 length: 14 amino acids. CDR3 sequence reads: CASSSELRNEKLFF. CDR3 coding DNA: TGTGCCAGCAGTTCGGAACTGAGGAATGAAAAACTGTTTTTT.

This clonotype was picked up a small number of times. The CDR3 bases are TGTGCCAGCAGCCGACAGAACGAGCAGTACTTC. Translation gives CASSRQNEQYF. The V and J genes are TRBV6-5 and TRBJ2-7; D might be TRBD1 (5 bases). Between the trimmed V and J ends, which lost 6 bases and 5 bases, there was a span of 8 bases. The CDR3 covers 11 residues. Germline loops: CDR1 MNHEY, CDR2 SVGAGI.

This clonotype was observed many times. V gene TRBV6-5 combines with J gene TRBJ2-1; the match to TRBD1 covers 10 bases. The CDR3 spans 14 residues. The junction had 3 bases not matched to a gene; V was cut back by 4 bases and J by 6 bases. CDR1 and CDR2 from the germline V gene are MNHEY and SVGAGI. DNA of the CDR3: TGTGCCAGCAGTTTGGGACAGGGGTTCAATGAGCAGTTCTTC. Its translation: CASSLGQGFNEQFF.

This clonotype was observed at least ten times. This chain links TRBV4-2 with TRBJ2-1; no definite D call. Trimming removed 0 bases from V and 3 bases from J, with 9 bases in between. Per the germline V gene, CDR1 is LGHNA and CDR2 is YNFKEQ. The CDR3 length is 15 residues. CDR3: CASSQENGYYNEQFF. CDR3 DNA sequence: TGTGCCAGCAGCCAAGAAAACGGGTACTACAATGAGCAGTTCTTC.

This clonotype has at least ten counts. V is TRBV27 and J is TRBJ2-3; a weak D match, TRBD1 (5 bases). The CDR3 runs to 16 residues. The V gene lost 2 bases and the J gene lost 1 base, with 13 bases spanning the gap. Looked up from germline, CDR1 is MNHEY and CDR2 is SMNVEV (reference sequence). CDR3 in amino acids: CASSLLTVAGTDTQYF. The CDR3 region has the DNA TGTGCCAGCAGTTTACTGACAGTTGCCGGCACAGATACGCAGTATTTT.

Ten or more counts support this clonotype. J is TRBJ2-3 and V is TRBV12-3 or TRBV12-4; the match to TRBD2 covers 11 bases. Trimming removed 4 bases from V and 3 bases from J; junction bases left unmatched: 15. This CDR3 comprises 19 residues. The CDR3 region has the DNA TGTGCCAGCAGTTCCTCGACTAGCGGGGAGCCCATTCGAACAGATACGCAGTATTTT. Its protein is CASSSSTSGEPIRTDTQYF.

This clonotype came up many times. The genes are TRBV7-9 and TRBJ1-2; tentative D call: TRBD1 (5 bases). The length of the CDR3 is 14 residues. In germline, CDR1 is SEHNR, CDR2 FQNEAQ (reference sequence). Between the trimmed V and J ends, which lost 2 bases and 5 bases, there was a span of 12 bases. CDR3 residues: CASSLKAAGYGYTF. Written as DNA, the CDR3 is TGTGCCAGCAGCTTAAAAGCCGCAGGGTATGGCTACACCTTC. Drawing the rest from reference TRBV7-9 and TRBJ1-2, the complete variable domain is DTGVSQNPRHKITKRGQNVTFRCDPISEHNRLYWYRQTLGQGPEFLTYFQNEAQLEKSRLLSDRFSAERPKGSFSTLEIQRTEQGDSAMYLCASSLKAAGYGYTFGSGTRLTVV.

This rearrangement joins TRBV20-1 to TRBJ2-7; possible D gene TRBD2, 5 bases. The CDR3 sequence is 12 residues long. With 4 bases removed from V and 7 bases from J, the gap between germline ends came to 14 bases. Germline values: CDR1 DFQATT, CDR2 SNEGSKA (reference sequence). CDR3 loop: CSATAPSGEQYF. CDR3 sequence (DNA): TGCAGTGCTACCGCCCCGTCGGGAGAGCAGTACTTC.